The present TCR beta chain was sequenced within a study of blood T cell repertoires in COVID-19. Study context: The United States, Italy and Spain supplied acute and convalescent COVID-19 samples. Sample material is recorded as cDNA or gDNA derived from T cells, B-cell-depleted T cells, or PBMCs.

Original processing methods: Estimates of nucleated cell counts were drawn from the amplification of reference gene primers. Libraries were prepared by immunoSEQ multiplex PCR; TCRdb keeps only in-frame clonotypes and omits some of them. From that table come the V and J calls and clone size; the DNA was used to work out D and trimming. The sample lists fewer than 60,000 clones, roughly 85% occurring once. Germline-derived CDR1 and CDR2 are MNHEY and SMNVEV (reference sequence). This CDR3 spans 19 amino acids. Trimming stripped 4 bases from V and 4 bases from J, with 28 bases between. The sequence was collected from a man between 60 and 75 years old with acute or convalescent COVID-19. Sequenced: peripheral blood. J is TRBJ1-2 and V is TRBV27; D possibly corresponds to TRBD1 (6 bases). This CDR3 reads CASSSRQIRTGTSGYGYTF. The CDR3 DNA is TGTGCCAGCAGTTCCCGCCAAATACGCACAGGGACCTCCGGCTATGGCTACACCTTC.